This T cell receptor beta chain emerged from a study of blood T cell repertoires in COVID-19. This clone was counted a single time. Measured with immunoSEQ multiplex PCR; TCRdb has only the in-frame clones, and not every one. The table has tens of thousands of clones, roughly 90% seen once. The V gene's germline CDR1 is SGHAT and CDR2 FQNNGV. Trimming cost V 1 base and J 6 bases; bases outside gene matches: 5. CDR3 size: 16 residues. The clonotype originates from a human donor in a cohort sampled during active COVID-19. The V and J genes are TRBV11-2 and TRBJ2-2; 10 positions agree with TRBD1. Sequenced sample: peripheral blood. CDR3 DNA: TGTGCCAGCAGCTTAGGGCCGGGACAGGGGTCCGGGGAGCTGTTTTTT. Translating it yields CASSLGPGQGSGELFF.